This TCR beta chain was sequenced in a study of monozygotic twins with inflammatory bowel disease. Whole-study results and caveats: Inverse Simpson values showed less TCRbeta diversity in IBD patients than in their healthy co-twins. Varying immunosuppressive regimens may have increased patient repertoire variability. The existence of one strong signal or clonotype linked to IBD lacked support.

Turning to this clonotype: The antigen remains undetermined.

Using the 5' RACE reads, TCRdb records one entry per CDR3 protein without DNA. This sample's table reports about 300,000 distinct CDR3 sequences. This CDR3 comprises 15 residues. CDR1 MNHEY and CDR2 SMNVEV come from the germline V gene (reference sequence). Sequences were obtained from blood. The sequence was obtained from a human donor with ulcerative colitis or Crohn's disease, or a healthy co-twin of an affected twin (not recorded which). The chain joins TRBV27 to TRBJ2-4; TCRdb names TRBD2, which stays unverified in the absence of DNA. The CDR3 here is CASSLYSGRADIQYF.